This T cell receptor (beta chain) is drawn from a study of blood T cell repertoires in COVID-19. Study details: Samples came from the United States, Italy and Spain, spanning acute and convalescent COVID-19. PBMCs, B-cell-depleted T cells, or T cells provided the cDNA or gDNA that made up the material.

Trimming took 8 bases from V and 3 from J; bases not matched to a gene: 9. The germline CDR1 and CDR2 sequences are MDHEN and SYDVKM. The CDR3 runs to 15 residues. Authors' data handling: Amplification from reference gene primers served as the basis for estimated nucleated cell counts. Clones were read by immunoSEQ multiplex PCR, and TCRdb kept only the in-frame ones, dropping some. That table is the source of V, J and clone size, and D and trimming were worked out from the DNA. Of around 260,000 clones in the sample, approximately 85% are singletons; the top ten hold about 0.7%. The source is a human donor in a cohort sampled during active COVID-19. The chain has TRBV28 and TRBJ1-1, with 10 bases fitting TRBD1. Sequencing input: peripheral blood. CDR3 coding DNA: TGTGCCAGCCCCCCCGGGGGACAGGGGCACACTGAAGCTTTCTTT. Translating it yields CASPPGGQGHTEAFF.